The next 27 T cell receptor beta chains were all read from a single sample in a study of T cells expressing NK-cell markers. From its re-call of the 5' RACE reads, TCRdb lists each CDR3 protein once, without DNA. The sample totals roughly 150,000 distinct CDR3 sequences. Sequenced material: blood T cells: a sorted CD56 or NKG2C T cell subset, CD4+ or CD8+ T cells, or bulk PBMC T cells (not recorded which). All receptors derive from a man aged 18-75 years in good health.

The genes are TRBV2 and TRBJ2-2. The CDR3 covers 14 residues. Germline CDR1 is SNHLY and CDR2 is FYNNEI. Here the CDR3 reads CASTRPANTGELFF.

The chain couples TRBV11-2 to TRBJ1-1; TCRdb reports TRBD1, a call that lacks DNA to check it against. Germline values: CDR1 SGHAT, CDR2 FQNNGV. This CDR3 has 20 amino acids. CDR3 amino acids: CASSLIGGDREVGTDTEAFF.

This chain connects TRBV3-1 to TRBJ2-3; TCRdb picks TRBD1, but there is no DNA to check that call. Germline V lookup: CDR1 LGHDT, CDR2 YNNKEL (reference sequence). The CDR3 sequence is 20 residues long. The CDR3 sequence is CASSQEEGETLDSDGDTQYF.

The chain employs TRBV27 and TRBJ2-5; TCRdb lists TRBD2, though no DNA is available to test this call. The CDR3 is 14 amino acids. CDR1 MNHEY and CDR2 SMNVEV come from the germline V gene (reference sequence). The CDR3 here is CASREAGGRETQYF.

The V call is TRBV9, the J call TRBJ1-2; TCRdb calls TRBD1, which cannot be checked without DNA. This CDR3 has 13 residues. Per germline, CDR1 SGDLS and CDR2 YYNGEE. The CDR3 sequence: CASSVGGIYGYTF. The whole variable domain, filled in from reference TRBV9 and TRBJ1-2, reads DSGVTQTPKHLITATGQRVTLRCSPRSGDLSVYWYQQSLDQGLQFLIQYYNGEERAKGNILERFSAQQFPDLHSELNLSSLELGDSALYFCASSVGGIYGYTFGSGTRLTVV.

The V gene is TRBV20-1, the J gene TRBJ1-6; there is no DNA to check the TCRdb D call of TRBD1. Germline CDR1 reads DFQATT; CDR2 reads SNEGSKA (reference sequence). The length of the CDR3 is 14 residues. The CDR3 loop reads CSASGTDSNSPLHF.

V gene TRBV13 combines with J gene TRBJ2-3; TCRdb lists TRBD1, though no DNA is available to test this call. The CDR3 sequence is 15 residues long. The V gene's germline CDR1 is PRHDT and CDR2 FYEKMQ (reference sequence). Here the CDR3 reads CASGTGGVVTDTQYF.

The gene calls are TRBV19 and TRBJ1-1. From germline, CDR1 is LNHDA and CDR2 SQIVND (reference sequence). The CDR3 is 11 residues long. The CDR3 reads CASSYSFEAFF.

The chain uses TRBV4-1 and TRBJ2-2; TCRdb's D call, TRBD2, is unchecked because there is no DNA. The V gene's germline CDR1 is MGHRA and CDR2 YSYEKL. This CDR3 spans 17 amino acids. The CDR3 region is CASSQDGAGSNTGELFF.

The chain recombines TRBV20-1 with TRBJ2-5; TCRdb indicates TRBD2, and absent DNA this call remains unverified. Germline values: CDR1 DFQATT, CDR2 SNEGSKA (reference sequence). The CDR3 loop spans 15 amino acids. CDR3: CSASFYGTGQETQYF.

This rearrangement joins TRBV7-6 to TRBJ2-1; TCRdb's D call of TRBD1 is untestable without DNA. Germline assignment: CDR1 SGHVS and CDR2 FNYEAQ. This CDR3 comprises 15 residues. The CDR3 reads CASSLGTVSYNEQFF.

The chain carries TRBV20-1 and TRBJ2-5; TCRdb selects TRBD2, and the lack of DNA leaves this call unchecked. Germline CDR1 and CDR2: DFQATT and SNEGSKA (reference sequence). The CDR3 totals 12 residues. CDR3 residues: CSAGALGETQYF.

The chain has TRBV27 and TRBJ2-7; TCRdb outputs TRBD2, but without DNA this stays unchecked. CDR3 size: 15 residues. Germline V gene sequence: CDR1 MNHEY, CDR2 SMNVEV (reference sequence). The CDR3 is CASSPRQGLPYEQYF.

The chain is built from TRBV20-1 and TRBJ2-7; TCRdb outputs TRBD1, but without DNA this stays unchecked. CDR3 size: 15 residues. Per the germline V gene, CDR1 is DFQATT and CDR2 is SNEGSKA (reference sequence). Here the CDR3 reads CSAKLTGHLSYEQYF.

V usage is TRBV7-6 and J usage is TRBJ2-7; TCRdb calls TRBD1, which cannot be checked without DNA. Per the germline V gene, CDR1 is SGHVS and CDR2 is FNYEAQ. The CDR3 consists of 15 residues. CDR3 loop: CASSSSNRGHYEQYF.

V is TRBV10-3 and J is TRBJ1-1; TCRdb returns TRBD1, unconfirmable since there is no DNA. This CDR3 is 14 amino acids long. Germline-derived CDR1 and CDR2 are ENHRY and SYGVKD. CDR3 protein: CATGGTGGNTEAFF.

The V call is TRBV5-1, the J call TRBJ2-2. This CDR3 has 17 amino acids. Germline CDR1 reads SGHRS; CDR2 reads YFSETQ. CDR3: CASSLDLARKNTGELFF.

This sequence joins TRBV20-1 and TRBJ2-3; no DNA is available, so the TRBD2 call from TCRdb remains unchecked. The germline V gene has CDR1 DFQATT and CDR2 SNEGSKA (reference sequence). The CDR3 length is 15 residues. The CDR3 protein is CSASGGELGTDTQYF.

The V and J genes are TRBV19 and TRBJ2-7. Germline loops: CDR1 LNHDA, CDR2 SQIVND (reference sequence). The CDR3 covers 13 residues. CDR3 sequence: CASSGVSGYEQYF.

The chain employs TRBV12-3 or TRBV12-4 and TRBJ2-4; TCRdb designates TRBD2, a call that cannot be tested without DNA. The CDR3 is made up of 14 amino acids. CDR3 loop: CASSLDQRANIQYF.

The V and J genes are TRBV5-4 and TRBJ2-7; checking the TCRdb D call of TRBD1 is not possible without DNA. CDR1 is SGHNT and CDR2 is YYREEE in the germline V gene (reference sequence). The CDR3 is 13 residues long. This chain's CDR3 is CASGIWGHYEQYF.

The chain has TRBV5-4 and TRBJ2-1. The CDR3 loop spans 14 amino acids. Germline CDR1 and CDR2: SGHNT and YYREEE (reference sequence). The CDR3 sequence: CASRDRGSYNEQFF. Full variable domain (remainder filled in from reference TRBV5-4 and TRBJ2-1): ETGVTQSPTHLIKTRGQQVTLRCSSQSGHNTVSWYQQALGQGPQFIFQYYREEENGRGNFPPRFSGLQFPNYSSELNVNALELDDSALYLCASRDRGSYNEQFFGPGTRLTVL.

This chain links TRBV4-1 with TRBJ2-2; TCRdb selects TRBD2, and the lack of DNA leaves this call unchecked. From germline, CDR1 is MGHRA and CDR2 YSYEKL. The CDR3 consists of 16 residues. CDR3 sequence reads: CASSLGGQPNTGELFF.

The rearrangement uses TRBV6-1 and TRBJ2-3. The germline gives CDR1 MNHNS, CDR2 SASEGT. CDR3 length: 13 residues. The CDR3 loop reads CASSAYTLGTQYF.

The chain joins TRBV7-2 to TRBJ2-1; without DNA, the TCRdb call of TRBD2 cannot be checked. The CDR3 consists of 16 residues. Germline lookup yields CDR1 SGHTA and CDR2 FQGNSA. Here the CDR3 reads CASSLTSGGAYNEQFF.

The genes are TRBV2 and TRBJ2-2. The CDR3 runs 14 residues. The germline V gene has CDR1 SNHLY and CDR2 FYNNEI. The CDR3 reads CASSENSLGGELFF.

The chain couples TRBV10-2 to TRBJ1-5. Per the germline V gene, CDR1 is WSHSY and CDR2 is SAAADI. This CDR3 comprises 15 residues. The CDR3: CARKTSSYSNQPQHF.